Each of the 22 T cell receptor beta chains below was sequenced from the same sample in a study of T cells in Graves' hyperthyroidism and ophthalmopathy. TCR beta CDR3 regions were amplified from RNA. The HTBI primer set was used in a first-round RT-PCR of the TCR CDR3. TCRdb re-analysed the multiplex PCR reads in MiXCR, keeping a single row per CDR3 protein. Among approximately 590,000 distinct CDR3 sequences listed, approximately 14% were seen once. The material sequenced was blood. These receptors came from a woman under 40 with Graves' hyperthyroidism.

The chain carries TRBV5-6 and TRBJ2-1, with 13 bases aligning to TRBD2. CDR3 length: 15 residues. Germline-derived CDR1 and CDR2 are SGHDT and YYEEEE. With 4 bases clipped from V and 10 bases from J, the junction kept 8 bases outside the gene matches. Here the CDR3 reads CASSRGTSGAREQFF. The DNA for the CDR3 is TGTGCCAGCAGCAGGGGGACTAGCGGGGCAAGGGAGCAGTTCTTC.

The J gene is TRBJ2-7, the V gene TRBV20-1; D perhaps matches TRBD2 (5 bases). This CDR3 contains 18 residues. The V gene's germline CDR1 is DFQATT and CDR2 SNEGSKA (reference sequence). V lost 6 bases and J lost 0, with 27 bases in between. In DNA, the CDR3 is TGCAGTGCCGTAACTGGAACCTACGGGGATGTCCTCTCCTACGAGCAGTACTTC. Translated: CSAVTGTYGDVLSYEQYF.

V gene TRBV12-5 combines with J gene TRBJ2-1; 7 bases are shared with TRBD1. Losses at the gene ends were 6 bases for V and 1 base for J; bases not matched to a gene: 3. The CDR3 totals 14 residues. CDR1 is LGHNT and CDR2 is FRNRAP in the germline V gene. In nucleotides, the CDR3 is TGTGCTAGTGGACCAGGGGGTTCCTACAATGAGCAGTTCTTC. The encoded protein is CASGPGGSYNEQFF.

This clonotype was detected many times. This sequence joins TRBV7-2 and TRBJ2-2; either TRBD1 or TRBD2 may fit D (6 bases each). The length of the CDR3 is 16 residues. The germline gives CDR1 SGHTA, CDR2 FQGNSA. V dropped 5 bases and J dropped 4 bases, with 17 bases sitting between them. The CDR3 spells CASSRGGTSATGELFF. The CDR3 bases are TGTGCCAGCAGCAGAGGGGGGACGAGCGCCACCGGGGAGCTGTTTTTT.

This clonotype was recorded only once. A much more abundant neighbour one base away suggests this may be a read error. The chain has TRBV12-3 or TRBV12-4 and TRBJ2-3; TRBD2 aligns across 10 bases. V dropped 2 bases and J dropped 6; count of bases not matched to a gene: 11. The CDR3 contains 17 residues. The CDR3 DNA follows: TGTGCCAGCAGTTTACTAGCGGGAGCCATAGTCGGGGATACGCAGTATTTT. Protein sequence: CASSLLAGAIVGDTQYF.

This clonotype was counted at least ten times. One junction end does not reproduce the germline sequence, and a read error may be involved. The CDR3 loop is CASTPIGGDSTQYF. CDR3 coding DNA: TGTGCTAGCACCCCAATCGGCGGGGATTCTACGCAGTATTTT. The J gene is TRBJ2-3, the V gene TRBV7-7, with D possibly TRBD2 on 6 matching bases. The CDR3 runs 14 residues. The germline CDR1 and CDR2 sequences are SSHAT and FNYEAQ (reference sequence).

This clonotype was recorded at least ten times. The V call is TRBV3-1, the J call TRBJ2-3; unclear D gene. V was pared by 1 base and J by 0 bases, with 11 bases between. Germline V gene sequence: CDR1 LGHDT, CDR2 YNNKEL (reference sequence). This CDR3 comprises 16 residues. The DNA of the CDR3 is TGTGCCAGCAGCCAAGGATTGGGCTTTAGCACAGATACGCAGTATTTT. Translation gives CASSQGLGFSTDTQYF.

The sample holds a few counts of this clonotype. The CDR3 DNA is TGCAGTGCTAGGCGGCGGCAGGGTAGCGGGAGTAGGGTCTACGAGCAGTACTTC. Amino acids: CSARRRQGSGSRVYEQYF. The chain combines TRBV20-1 with TRBJ2-7; 9 bases are shared with TRBD2. V trimming: 3 bases; J trimming: 3 bases; junction bases outside the gene matches: 18. This CDR3 has 18 residues. In germline, CDR1 is DFQATT, CDR2 SNEGSKA (reference sequence).

This clonotype was seen repeatedly, ten times or more. The rearrangement uses TRBV11-2 and TRBJ1-2; perhaps TRBD1 as D (5 bases). Trimming left V 6 bases short and J 0 bases short, with 11 bases between. The CDR3 runs 14 residues. The V gene's germline CDR1 is SGHAT and CDR2 FQNNGV. CDR3 sequence: CASSSQVANYGYTF. The DNA of the CDR3 is TGTGCCAGCAGTTCACAGGTCGCTAACTATGGCTACACCTTC.

This clonotype was observed at least ten times. The chain joins TRBV28 to TRBJ2-7, with D perhaps matching TRBD2 (6 bases). Germline V CDR1 and CDR2: MDHEN, SYDVKM. This CDR3 contains 14 residues. V was shortened by 4 bases and J by 7 bases, with 17 bases between the two germline ends. The DNA for the CDR3 is TGTGCCAGCAGTTCCGGCCGGGGGAGTCGGGAGCAGTACTTC. This translates into CASSSGRGSREQYF.

This clonotype was observed a handful of times. The chain recombines TRBV14 with TRBJ2-7, with 10 bases matching TRBD2. The CDR3 consists of 19 residues. Germline V gene data show CDR1 as SGHDN and CDR2 as FVKESK. V lost 2 bases to trimming and J lost 0 bases; unmatched junction nucleotides: 13. The CDR3 loop reads CASSQRASGSISFSYEQYF. The CDR3 DNA reads as TGTGCCAGCAGCCAACGGGCTAGCGGGAGTATCTCCTTCTCCTACGAGCAGTACTTC.

The chain is built from TRBV24-1 and TRBJ2-3; no definite D call. The CDR3 is 15 amino acids. Trimming stripped 0 bases from V and 2 bases from J, with 8 bases between. CDR1 is KGHDR, CDR2 SFDVKD, per germline. The CDR3 loop reads CATSDLSSDTDTQYF. In nucleotides, the CDR3 is TGTGCCACCAGTGATTTGTCGTCAGACACAGATACGCAGTATTTT.

The chain couples TRBV24-1 to TRBJ2-3; maybe TRBD2 (7 bases). Deletions cut 4 bases from V and 1 base from J, with 14 bases between. CDR1 is KGHDR, CDR2 SFDVKD, per germline. The length of the CDR3 is 16 residues. The CDR3 is CATSELRGGGTDTQYF. As DNA, the CDR3 is TGTGCCACCAGTGAATTGAGAGGGGGGGGCACAGATACGCAGTATTTT.

This clonotype was seen many times. J is TRBJ2-3 and V is TRBV20-1; D might be TRBD2 (6 bases). Germline lookup yields CDR1 DFQATT and CDR2 SNEGSKA (reference sequence). This CDR3 is built from 13 residues. V gave up 4 bases and J gave up 1 base, with 9 bases separating them. DNA for the CDR3: TGCAGTGCTATGTCGGGAGGCACAGATACGCAGTATTTT. Its translation: CSAMSGGTDTQYF.

This clonotype was observed at least ten times. V gene TRBV18 combines with J gene TRBJ1-1; D call uncertain. Trimming removed 3 bases from V and 1 base from J, with 9 bases in between. Germline V CDR1 and CDR2: KGHSH, LQKENI. This CDR3 has 14 residues. The CDR3 is CASSPAKGNTEAFF. The CDR3 DNA reads as TGTGCCAGCTCACCGGCGAAGGGGAACACTGAAGCTTTCTTT.

This chain joins TRBV19 and TRBJ2-1; TRBD2 matches at 8 bases. V lost 6 bases and J lost 4; bases outside the gene matches: 5. Germline values: CDR1 LNHDA, CDR2 SQIVND (reference sequence). The CDR3 is 14 residues long. CDR3 in amino acids: CASRRLAPYNEQFF. CDR3 DNA: TGTGCCAGTAGGAGACTAGCGCCTTACAATGAGCAGTTCTTC.

This chain connects TRBV20-1 to TRBJ1-2; 7 bases are a match to TRBD1. The CDR3 runs to 15 residues. The V segment lost 0 bases and the J segment 7 bases; nucleotides outside the gene matches: 11. Germline assignment: CDR1 DFQATT and CDR2 SNEGSKA (reference sequence). Here the CDR3 reads CSARDRGRGKSGYTF. CDR3 DNA: TGCAGTGCTAGAGATCGAGGCAGGGGGAAGAGTGGCTACACCTTC.

On this clonotype: One end of the junction varies from germline; a read error may be responsible. The gene calls are TRBV7-9 and TRBJ2-5; maybe TRBD1 (6 bases). This CDR3 comprises 11 residues. CDR1 and CDR2 from the germline V gene are SEHNR and FQNEAQ (reference sequence). The chain's CDR3 is CASSLDSRMNF. CDR3 coding DNA: TGTGCCAGCAGCTTGGACAGCCGGATGAACTTC.

This rearrangement joins TRBV10-2 to TRBJ1-6; D call uncertain. V was pared by 0 bases and J by 5 bases, with 8 bases between. This CDR3 spans 15 amino acids. Germline CDR1 reads WSHSY; CDR2 reads SAAADI. The CDR3 nucleotides read TGCGCCAGCAGTGAGTCAGGGCGGAATAATTCACCCCTCCACTTT. It specifies CASSESGRNNSPLHF.

Note on this clonotype: The germline gene is not matched at one end of the junction; a read error may be the cause. The V call is TRBV2, the J call TRBJ1-5, with 9 bases fitting TRBD1. CDR3 length: 13 amino acids. Germline CDR1 is SNHLY and CDR2 is FYNNEI. The CDR3 nucleotides are TGTGCCAGCACGGGACAGGGTAATCATCCCCAGCATTTT. Protein product: CASTGQGNHPQHF.

The CDR3 DNA reads as TGCGCCAGCAGCTTGGGGCGCAGGACAGGGGAGTACCACTCCTACAATGAGCAGTTCTTC. It yields the protein CASSLGRRTGEYHSYNEQFF. The chain combines TRBV5-1 with TRBJ2-1, with TRBD1 matching 9 bases. V lost 0 bases to trimming and J lost 0 bases; unmatched junction nucleotides: 13. This CDR3 comprises 20 residues. CDR1 SGHRS and CDR2 YFSETQ come from the germline V gene.

This clonotype was counted many times. V usage is TRBV7-9 and J usage is TRBJ2-1, with TRBD2 identical over 10 bases. CDR3 length: 17 amino acids. Germline trimming cut 5 bases from V and 8 bases from J; bases unmatched to any gene: 15. The germline V gene encodes CDR1 SEHNR and CDR2 FQNEAQ (reference sequence). The CDR3 loop is CASSPKSPGLAMDEQFF. The CDR3 bases are TGTGCCAGCAGCCCGAAATCCCCGGGACTAGCGATGGATGAGCAGTTCTTC. The full variable domain, with the rest looked up from reference TRBV7-9 and TRBJ2-1, is DTGVSQNPRHKITKRGQNVTFRCDPISEHNRLYWYRQTLGQGPEFLTYFQNEAQLEKSRLLSDRFSAERPKGSFSTLEIQRTEQGDSAMYLCASSPKSPGLAMDEQFFGPGTRLTVL.